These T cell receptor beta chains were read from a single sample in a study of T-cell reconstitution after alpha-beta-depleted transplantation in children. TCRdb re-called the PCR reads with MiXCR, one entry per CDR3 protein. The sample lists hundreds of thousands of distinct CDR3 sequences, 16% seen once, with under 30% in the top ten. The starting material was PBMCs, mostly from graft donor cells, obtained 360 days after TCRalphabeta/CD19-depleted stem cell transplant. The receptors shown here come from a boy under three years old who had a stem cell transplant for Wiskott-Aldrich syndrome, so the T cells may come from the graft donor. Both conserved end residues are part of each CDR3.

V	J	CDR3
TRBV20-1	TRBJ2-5	CSARARAIETQYF
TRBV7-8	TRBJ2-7	CASSDHGVYEQYF
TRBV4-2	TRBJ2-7	CASSPTSLVYEQYF
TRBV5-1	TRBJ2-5	CASSVDQETQYF
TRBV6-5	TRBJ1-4	CASSHSGTYYEKLFF
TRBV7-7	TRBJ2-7	CASSRGLAGYEQYF
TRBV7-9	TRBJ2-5	CASSLAARGPETQYF
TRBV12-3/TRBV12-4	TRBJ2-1	CASKVAGAGDEQFF
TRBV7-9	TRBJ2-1	CASSRFSRGLLYNEQFF
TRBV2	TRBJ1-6	CASSGQGSPLHF
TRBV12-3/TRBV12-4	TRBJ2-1	CASTVRRDYHYNEQFF
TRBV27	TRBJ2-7	CASSYSGQLSYEQYF
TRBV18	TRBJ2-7	CASSLGGDRGHEQYF
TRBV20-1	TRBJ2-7	CRAGGYYEQYF
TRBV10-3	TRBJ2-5	CATQGSAYQETQYF
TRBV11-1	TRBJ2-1	CASSFHPSAIGSYNEQFF
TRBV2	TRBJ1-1	CASSEAGLEAFF
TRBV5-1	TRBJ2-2	CASMAGSGGELFF
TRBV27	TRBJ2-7	CASSRSPGGGYEQYF
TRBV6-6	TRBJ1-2	CASGGDPNYGYTF
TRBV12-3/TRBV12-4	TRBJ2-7	CASSLHGIEQYF
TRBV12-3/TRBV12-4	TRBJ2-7	CASSFGRGAGEQYF
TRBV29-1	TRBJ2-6	CSVGDRDSGANVLTF
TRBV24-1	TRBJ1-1	CATSVTPEAFF
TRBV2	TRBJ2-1	CASSGQGRNEQFF
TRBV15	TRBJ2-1	CATSRSYTAEQFF
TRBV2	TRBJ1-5	CASSEGRRSGNQPQHF
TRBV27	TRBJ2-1	CASSSQQGAFYNEQFF
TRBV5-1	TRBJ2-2	CASSLDSGKVDTGELFF
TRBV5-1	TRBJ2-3	CASSLFGLADGTDTQYF
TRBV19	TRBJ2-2	CASRRTLTGELFF
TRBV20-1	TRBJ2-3	CSAIRGGSRDTQYF
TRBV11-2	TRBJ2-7	CASSPTTVSYEQYF
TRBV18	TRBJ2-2	CASSPFQGKSTGELFF
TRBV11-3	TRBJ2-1	CASSVSGTYNEQFF
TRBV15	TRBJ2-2	CATSLITGELFF
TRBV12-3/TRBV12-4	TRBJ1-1	CASSLRNRGATEAFF
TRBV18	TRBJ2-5	CASSRLAGGQSLLETQYF
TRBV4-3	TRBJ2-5	CASSQQVGLEETQYF
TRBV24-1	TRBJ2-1	CATSDPSGRSSYNEQFF
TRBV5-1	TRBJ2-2	CASSLIGQFTGELFF
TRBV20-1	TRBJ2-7	CSASWTSGGAEQYF
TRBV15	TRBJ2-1	CATSRDRLAGKSSYNEQFF